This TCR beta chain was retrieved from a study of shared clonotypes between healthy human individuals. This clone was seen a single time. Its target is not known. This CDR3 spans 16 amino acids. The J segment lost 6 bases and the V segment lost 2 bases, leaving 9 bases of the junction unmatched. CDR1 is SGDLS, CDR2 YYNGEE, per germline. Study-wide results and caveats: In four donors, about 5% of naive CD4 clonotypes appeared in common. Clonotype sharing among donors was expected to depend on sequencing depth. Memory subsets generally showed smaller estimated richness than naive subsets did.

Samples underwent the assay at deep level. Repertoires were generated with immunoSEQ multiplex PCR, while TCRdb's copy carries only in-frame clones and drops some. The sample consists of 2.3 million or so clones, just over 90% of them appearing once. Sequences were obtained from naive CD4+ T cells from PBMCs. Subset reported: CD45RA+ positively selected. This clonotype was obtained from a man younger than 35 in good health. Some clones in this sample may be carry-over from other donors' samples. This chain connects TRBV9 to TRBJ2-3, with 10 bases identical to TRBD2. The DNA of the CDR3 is TGTGCCAGCAGCGTGTCTAGCGGGAGCCCAGGGGATACGCAGTATTTT. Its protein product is CASSVSSGSPGDTQYF. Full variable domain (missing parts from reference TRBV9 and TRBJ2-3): DSGVTQTPKHLITATGQRVTLRCSPRSGDLSVYWYQQSLDQGLQFLIQYYNGEERAKGNILERFSAQQFPDLHSELNLSSLELGDSALYFCASSVSSGSPGDTQYFGPGTRLTVL.